Detailed here is one T cell receptor beta chain. Its antigen is still unknown. The V segment lost 4 bases and the J segment 4 bases; nucleotides outside the gene matches: 8. Germline V gene sequence: CDR1 MNHEY, CDR2 SMNVEV (reference sequence). The CDR3 consists of 18 residues. Method: immunoSEQ multiplex PCR; TCRdb's copy keeps in-frame clones and lacks some. The table includes fewer than 200,000 clones, roughly 86% detected once. The data were obtained in a study of cytomegalovirus exposure and HLA in healthy donors. Study-level points and caveats: Reportedly, cytomegalovirus status was diagnosed with high sensitivity and specificity. The finding came from a later analysis; first-cohort TCR clusters tended to co-occur in the 130 or so validation repertoires.

The sequence was collected from a man aged 18 to 29 in good health and CMV-seropositive. The material sequenced was PBMCs. The chain recombines TRBV27 with TRBJ2-1; TRBD2 aligns across 15 bases. The CDR3 region has the DNA TGTGCCAGCAGTTCTGGACTAGCGGGAGGGATGGGTTACAATGAGCAGTTCTTC. Residues: CASSSGLAGGMGYNEQFF.